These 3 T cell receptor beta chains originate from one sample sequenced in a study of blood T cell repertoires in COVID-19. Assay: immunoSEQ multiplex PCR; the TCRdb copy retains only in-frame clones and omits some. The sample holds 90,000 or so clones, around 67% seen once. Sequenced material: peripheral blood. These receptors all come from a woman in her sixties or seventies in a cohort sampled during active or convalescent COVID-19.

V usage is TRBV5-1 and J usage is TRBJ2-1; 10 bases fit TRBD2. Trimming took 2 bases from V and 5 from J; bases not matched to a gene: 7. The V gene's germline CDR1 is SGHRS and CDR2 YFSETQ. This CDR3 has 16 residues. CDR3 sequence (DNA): TGCGCCAGCAGCTTCCCTAGCGGGGGTCGCGACAATGAGCAGTTCTTC. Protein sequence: CASSFPSGGRDNEQFF.

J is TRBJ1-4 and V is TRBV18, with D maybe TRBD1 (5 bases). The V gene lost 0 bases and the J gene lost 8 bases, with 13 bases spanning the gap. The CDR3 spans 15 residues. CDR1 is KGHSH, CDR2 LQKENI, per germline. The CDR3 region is CASSPPGRAREKLFF. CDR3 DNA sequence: TGTGCCAGCTCACCACCGGGCAGGGCGAGGGAAAAACTGTTTTTT. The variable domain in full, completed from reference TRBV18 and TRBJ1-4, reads NAGVMQNPRHLVRRRGQEARLRCSPMKGHSHVYWYRQLPEEGLKFMVYLQKENIIDESGMPKERFSAEFPKEGPSILRIQQVVRGDSAAYFCASSPPGRAREKLFFGSGTQLSVL.

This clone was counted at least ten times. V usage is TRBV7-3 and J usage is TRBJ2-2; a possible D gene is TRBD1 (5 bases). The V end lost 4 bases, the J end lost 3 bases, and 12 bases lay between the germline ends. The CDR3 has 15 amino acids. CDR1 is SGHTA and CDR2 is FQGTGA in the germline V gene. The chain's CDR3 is CASSSSREDTGELFF. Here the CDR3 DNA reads TGTGCCAGCAGCTCGAGCAGGGAAGACACCGGGGAGCTGTTTTTT.